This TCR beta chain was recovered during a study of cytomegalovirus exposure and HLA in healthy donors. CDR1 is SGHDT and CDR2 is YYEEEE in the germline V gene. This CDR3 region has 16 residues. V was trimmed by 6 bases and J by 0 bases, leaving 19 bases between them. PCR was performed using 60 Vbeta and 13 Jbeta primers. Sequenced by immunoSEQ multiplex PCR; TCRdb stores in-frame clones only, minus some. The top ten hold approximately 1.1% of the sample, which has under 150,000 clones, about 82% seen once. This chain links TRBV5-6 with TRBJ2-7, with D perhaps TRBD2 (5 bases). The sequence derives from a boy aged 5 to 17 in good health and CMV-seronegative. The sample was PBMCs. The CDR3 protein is CASTTVRTGSSYEQYF. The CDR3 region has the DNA TGTGCCAGCACCACGGTGAGGACGGGGAGCTCCTACGAGCAGTACTTC.